These 8 T cell receptor beta chains were all obtained from the same sample, sequenced in a study of identical twins. A single record per CDR3 protein comes from TCRdb applying MiXCR to the 5' RACE reads. The data show 1.5 million to 2 million distinct CDR3 sequences, about 31% seen once. Sequenced: cord blood. The receptors were gathered from a newborn girl in good health.

This clonotype was counted at least ten times. The chain employs TRBV10-3 and TRBJ2-7, with TRBD1 matching 9 bases. Germline lookup yields CDR1 ENHRY and CDR2 SYGVKD. The CDR3 is 13 amino acids. The V gene end was trimmed by 3 bases and the J gene end by 4 bases; junction bases not matched to a gene: 1. The CDR3 DNA reads TGTGCCATCAGTGAACAGGGGGCGTACGAGCAGTACTTC. Translation: CAISEQGAYEQYF.

In the case of this clonotype: This is likely a read error, given that the CDR3 carries no conserved phenylalanine or tryptophan at its end. V and J are TRBV5-1 and TRBJ2-3; 7 bases match TRBD2. The CDR3 is made up of 17 amino acids. Trimming removed 0 bases from V and 3 bases from J; junction bases left unmatched: 10. Germline CDR1 and CDR2: SGHRS and YFSETQ. The DNA for the CDR3 is TGCGCCAGCAGCTTGGATCCCCACAGCGGGGCTACAGATACGCAGTATTTA. The encoded protein is CASSLDPHSGATDTQYL.

Only a few counts were recorded for this clonotype. The rearrangement joins TRBV10-3 to TRBJ1-6, with D possibly matching TRBD1 (6 bases). V dropped 7 bases and J dropped 8 bases, with 12 bases sitting between them. This CDR3 region has 13 residues. Germline V gives CDR1 ENHRY, CDR2 SYGVKD. CDR3 amino acids: CAITPTGDSPLHF. CDR3 bases: TGTGCCATCACCCCGACAGGCGATTCACCCCTCCACTTT.

The chain recombines TRBV19 with TRBJ2-5; 9 bases line up with TRBD2. The CDR3 covers 17 residues. Per the germline V gene, CDR1 is LNHDA and CDR2 is SQIVND (reference sequence). V shed 5 bases and J 11 bases; nucleotides not matched to a gene: 21. CDR3 nucleotides: TGTGCCAGTAGTCCCGGACTAGCGTACGAGGGGGAAAATGAGCAGTACTTC. Protein product: CASSPGLAYEGENEQYF. Drawing the rest from reference TRBV19 and TRBJ2-5, the complete variable domain is DGGITQSPKYLFRKEGQNVTLSCEQNLNHDAMYWYRQDPGQGLRLIYYSQIVNDFQKGDIAEGYSVSREKKESFPLTVTSAQKNPTAFYLCASSPGLAYEGENEQYFGPGTRLLVL.

The V and J genes are TRBV12-3 or TRBV12-4 and TRBJ2-7; tentative D call: TRBD2 (5 bases). This CDR3 is 15 amino acids long. Trimming took off 7 bases at V and 7 bases at J, with 23 bases between the two ends. The CDR3 nucleotides read TGTGCCAGCACTCAGCGCAGGCTAGCCCTTCCTGAGCAGTACTTC. Translating gives CASTQRRLALPEQYF.

This clonotype has only a few counts. V usage is TRBV5-1 and J usage is TRBJ1-1, with unresolved D. Per germline, CDR1 SGHRS and CDR2 YFSETQ. V gave up 4 bases and J gave up 0 bases, with 13 bases separating them. The CDR3 is made up of 15 amino acids. CDR3 sequence (DNA): TGCGCCAGCAGCCCCAACCCTACCATGAACACTGAAGCTTTCTTT. Its protein product is CASSPNPTMNTEAFF.

This clonotype was recorded at least ten times. V is TRBV29-1 and J is TRBJ2-3, with TRBD2 matching over 7 bases. Germline V lookup: CDR1 SQVTM, CDR2 ANQGSEA. There are 14 residues in the CDR3. The V segment lost 7 bases and the J segment 5 bases; nucleotides outside the gene matches: 12. The DNA of the CDR3 is TGCAGCGCCTCGAATGGACTAGGCCAAGATACGCAGTATTTT. Its protein is CSASNGLGQDTQYF.

This chain connects TRBV28 to TRBJ1-4; D is undetermined. The CDR3 extends over 11 amino acids. CDR1 is MDHEN, CDR2 SYDVKM, per germline. V gave up 2 bases and J gave up 13 bases, with 8 bases separating them. The CDR3 coding sequence is TGTGCCAGCAGTTTACGACGGGGACTGTTTTTT. Protein: CASSLRRGLFF.